Listed here are 13 T cell receptor beta chains from one sample, sequenced in a study of graft-versus-host responses after intestinal transplantation (dated by TCRdb to about 2021). In the paper's terms, the time point label means: cells obtained before transplantation from donor or recipient. The library was obtained by the immunoSEQ multiplex PCR assay. TCRdb holds this immuneACCESS table with in-frame rearrangements only. Some clones are missing; in checked studies, unresolved V genes explain under half, and the rest has no known cause. The sample table shows 75,000 to 100,000 clones, and 91% are seen once. Clones ranked in the top ten supply more than 0.15% of the sample. The antigens of these receptors remain unknown. Sequences were derived from unstimulated CD4+ T cells sorted from spleen or lymph node cells, sampled before transplant. These receptors came from a human donor who was the organ donor for an intestinal transplant.

The V gene is TRBV30, the J gene TRBJ1-2; D not resolved. This CDR3 spans 15 amino acids. Germline CDR1 is GTSNPN and CDR2 is SVGIG (reference sequence). The V end lost 1 base, the J end lost 0 bases, and 12 bases lay between the germline ends. This chain's CDR3 is CAWSATLHSNYGYTF. In nucleotides, the CDR3 is TGTGCCTGGAGTGCAACGCTGCACTCTAACTATGGCTACACCTTC.

This clone has a single count. This rearrangement joins TRBV9 to TRBJ1-1, with D perhaps matching TRBD1 (6 bases). From germline, CDR1 is SGDLS and CDR2 YYNGEE. V was pared by 3 bases and J by 3 bases, with 12 bases between. The CDR3 sequence is 14 residues long. The CDR3 sequence is CASSGGGLHTEAFF. The CDR3 coding sequence is TGTGCCAGCAGCGGGGGGGGGCTACACACTGAAGCTTTCTTT.

This clone was seen just once. The chain couples TRBV5-1 to TRBJ2-3; 7 positions agree with TRBD1. The germline V gene has CDR1 SGHRS and CDR2 YFSETQ. The junction had 7 bases not matched to a gene; V was cut back by 5 bases and J by 4 bases. The CDR3 loop spans 14 amino acids. CDR3 coding DNA: TGCGCCAGCAGTTCGAGACAGGGATCAGATACGCAGTATTTT. It yields the protein CASSSRQGSDTQYF.

The chain has TRBV7-3 and TRBJ2-2; TRBD2 matches 9 bases. The V and J ends lost 3 bases and 6 bases, in that order; junction bases with no gene match: 11. CDR1 is SGHTA and CDR2 is FQGTGA in the germline V gene. The CDR3 has 17 residues. The CDR3 nucleotides read TGTGCCAGCAGCTTTCTACCCCCGGCTAGCGGGGCCGGGGAGCTGTTTTTT. Amino acid sequence: CASSFLPPASGAGELFF.

The V gene is TRBV29-1, the J gene TRBJ2-7; maybe TRBD2 (7 bases). The CDR3 covers 12 residues. Germline CDR1 reads SQVTM; CDR2 reads ANQGSEA. Between the trimmed V and J ends, which lost 8 bases and 0 bases, there was a span of 11 bases. The CDR3 DNA is TGCAGCCTGGGAGGGGGCTCCTACGAGCAGTACTTC. It yields the protein CSLGGGSYEQYF.

This chain connects TRBV5-6 to TRBJ2-3; TRBD2 agrees at 9 bases. CDR1 is SGHDT, CDR2 YYEEEE, per germline. The CDR3 is 17 amino acids. Trimming at V came to 2 bases and at J to 0 bases, leaving 7 bases not matched to a gene. CDR3 residues: CASSFLATSGSTDTQYF. The CDR3 nucleotides are TGTGCCAGCAGCTTCCTCGCAACTAGCGGGAGCACAGATACGCAGTATTTT.

V and J are TRBV4-2 and TRBJ2-5; unclear D gene. Germline CDR1 and CDR2: LGHNA and YNFKEQ. Trimming took off 4 bases at V and 4 bases at J, with 19 bases between the two ends. CDR3 length equals 16 residues. The CDR3 sequence is CASSLDPLSGGETQYF. The CDR3 nucleotides are TGTGCCAGCAGCCTTGACCCACTAAGTGGTGGAGAGACCCAGTACTTC.

V gene TRBV5-1 combines with J gene TRBJ1-1; tentatively, D is TRBD1 (5 bases). The V gene's germline CDR1 is SGHRS and CDR2 YFSETQ. Trimming cost V 4 bases and J 4 bases, with 11 bases left between them. The CDR3 totals 13 residues. CDR3 nucleotides: TGCGCCAGCAGCCTCCGGCAGGGCACTGAAGCTTTCTTT. It encodes CASSLRQGTEAFF.

This clone was counted a single time. The V call is TRBV7-6, the J call TRBJ1-4, with 8 bases matching TRBD1. Germline V gene data show CDR1 as SGHVS and CDR2 as FNYEAQ. CDR3 size: 16 residues. V dropped 1 base and J dropped 6; count of bases not matched to a gene: 7. In DNA form, the CDR3 reads TGTGCCAGCAGCTTAGGTGCCGGGACAGGATATGAAAAACTGTTTTTT. It codes for CASSLGAGTGYEKLFF.

This clone has just a few counts. This chain connects TRBV19 to TRBJ1-2; D might be TRBD1 (6 bases). V gave up 5 bases and J gave up 5 bases, with 12 bases separating them. The CDR3 runs 13 residues. Looked up from germline, CDR1 is LNHDA and CDR2 is SQIVND (reference sequence). CDR3 sequence (DNA): TGTGCCAGTAGTTCCGACAGGATTTATGGCTACACCTTC. Protein sequence: CASSSDRIYGYTF.

The chain couples TRBV7-3 to TRBJ2-3; D remains ambiguous. Deletions cut 1 base from V and 1 base from J, with 6 bases between. The CDR3 is 14 amino acids. Germline loops: CDR1 SGHTA, CDR2 FQGTGA. The CDR3: CASSLNLGTDTQYF. CDR3 nucleotides: TGTGCCAGCAGCTTAAATCTCGGCACAGATACGCAGTATTTT.

The V call is TRBV11-2, the J call TRBJ2-1, with 10 bases identical to TRBD2. Germline V gene lookup returns CDR1 SGHAT and CDR2 FQNNGV. V gave up 4 bases and J gave up 3 bases; unmatched junction bases: 3. This CDR3 comprises 15 residues. This chain's CDR3 is CASSSIAGGYNEQFF. The CDR3 nucleotides read TGTGCCAGCAGCTCGATAGCGGGGGGCTACAATGAGCAGTTCTTC.

The V gene is TRBV9, the J gene TRBJ2-5; D is possibly TRBD2 (6 bases). This CDR3 contains 17 residues. Trimming removed 4 bases from V and 0 bases from J, with 19 bases in between. The germline V gene encodes CDR1 SGDLS and CDR2 YYNGEE. The CDR3: CASSTRSNSGDQETQYF. For the CDR3, the DNA is TGTGCCAGCAGCACACGATCTAATAGCGGCGACCAAGAGACCCAGTACTTC.